This T cell receptor beta chain was sequenced during a study of cytomegalovirus exposure and HLA in healthy donors. Study overall: Per a later analysis, the approximately 600 first-cohort and approximately 120 validation repertoires shared one platform. Broader study findings: Rare TCR sequences predominated, though certain public TCRs were found in many donors. As confirmed in vitro, three CMV-associated chains were specific for CMV antigens. According to the study, 160 or so TCR beta chains were cytomegalovirus-associated.

Germline-derived CDR1 and CDR2 are MDHEN and SYDVKM. After removal of 3 bases from V and 0 bases from J, the junction contained 3 bases not matched to a gene. CDR3 length: 15 residues. On this clone itself: Its antigen is not identified.

Clones were sequenced by immunoSEQ multiplex PCR, and TCRdb holds only the in-frame ones, with some missing. The sample shows about 220,000 clones, just over 85% of them seen only once. The chain links TRBV28 to TRBJ2-7; 9 bases are a match to TRBD2. The specimen was PBMCs. This receptor was taken from a woman aged 18-29 years in good health and CMV-seronegative. CDR3 sequence: CASSFSGRISYEQYF. For the CDR3, the DNA is TGTGCCAGCAGTTTTAGCGGGAGAATCTCCTACGAGCAGTACTTC.